This TCR beta chain appears in the sequencing data of a study of metastatic and nonmetastatic thyroid tumors. None of the patients had undergone any treatment ahead of thyroid surgery. V was trimmed by 1 base and J by 2 bases, leaving 10 bases between them. The germline V gene encodes CDR1 SGHVS and CDR2 FQNEAQ. The CDR3 is 15 residues long. Per the original data handling: A classifier for distant metastasis in papillary thyroid cancer was constructed using CDR3 differences observed across clinicopathological groups. TCRdb re-analyzed the PCR reads using MiXCR. TCRdb's processing, not the authors' own work, is the source of the V and J calls. The table includes around 30,000 clones, 24% detected once. Details on this clone: Its antigen is undetermined.

Broader study findings: It was reported that TCR beta diversity was significantly higher in malignant thyroid tumors than benign nodules, in blood and tumor.

The chain carries TRBV7-8 and TRBJ2-3; weak D call: TRBD2 (7 bases). The origin of this receptor is a female donor with papillary thyroid cancer or a benign thyroid nodule (not recorded which). Some clones in this sample may be carry-over from other donors' samples. Source material: blood. CDR3 sequence reads: CASSLGGGYTDTQYF. CDR3 in DNA: TGTGCCAGCAGCTTAGGCGGGGGCTACACAGATACGCAGTATTTT.